This TCR beta chain came from a study of OX40 agonist ivuxolimab in advanced cancers. Study context: The dose-escalation cohort was approximately 85% male, with a mean age of 60 years, ranging about 23 to 90.

Of note for this clone: The antigen is not known.

Cycle 7 day 1, cycle 4 day 1, and baseline were the timepoints at which blood was sampled. Findings and caveats of the study: At doses 0.1 to 3.0 mg/kg, CD4+ and CD8+ clones expanded. The study did not work out the antigen specificity of the expanded peripheral T cells.

Repertoires were generated with immunoSEQ multiplex PCR, while TCRdb's copy carries only in-frame clones and drops some. The table records 80,000 to 95,000 clones, approximately 86% of them present only once. The CDR3 covers 15 residues. With V trimmed by 4 bases and J by 4 bases, 8 bases remained unmatched. The germline gives CDR1 SGDLS, CDR2 YYNGEE. The chain uses TRBV9 and TRBJ1-2; 9 nucleotides match TRBD1. The clonotype comes from an adult with an advanced solid tumor such as melanoma, head and neck, liver or kidney cancer. The sequencing used CD4+ or CD8+ T cells sorted from blood, collected in a trial of the OX40 agonist ivuxolimab. CDR3 coding DNA: TGTGCCAGCAGCCCGACAGGGGGAGACGGCTATGGCTACACCTTC. Translation gives CASSPTGGDGYGYTF.